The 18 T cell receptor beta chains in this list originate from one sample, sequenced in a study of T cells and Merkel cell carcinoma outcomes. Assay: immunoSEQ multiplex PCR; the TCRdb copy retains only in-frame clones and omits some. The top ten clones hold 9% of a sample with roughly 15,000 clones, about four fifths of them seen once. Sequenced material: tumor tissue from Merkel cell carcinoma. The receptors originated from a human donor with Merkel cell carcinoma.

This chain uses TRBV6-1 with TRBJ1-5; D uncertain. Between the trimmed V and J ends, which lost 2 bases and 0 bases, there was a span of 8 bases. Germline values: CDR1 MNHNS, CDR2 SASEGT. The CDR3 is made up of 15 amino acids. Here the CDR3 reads CASSEMAHSNQPQHF. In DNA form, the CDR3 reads TGTGCCAGCAGTGAAATGGCACATAGCAATCAGCCCCAGCATTTT.

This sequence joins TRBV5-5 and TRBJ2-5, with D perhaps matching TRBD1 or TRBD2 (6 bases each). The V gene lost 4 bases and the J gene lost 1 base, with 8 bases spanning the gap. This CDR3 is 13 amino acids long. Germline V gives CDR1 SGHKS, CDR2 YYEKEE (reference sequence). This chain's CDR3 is CASSRGLQETQYF. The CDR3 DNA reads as TGTGCCAGCAGCCGGGGGCTCCAAGAGACCCAGTACTTC.

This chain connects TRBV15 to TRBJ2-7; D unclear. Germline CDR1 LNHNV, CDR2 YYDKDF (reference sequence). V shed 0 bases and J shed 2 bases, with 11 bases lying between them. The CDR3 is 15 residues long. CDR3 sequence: CATSRDRITAYEQYF. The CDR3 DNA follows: TGTGCCACCAGCAGAGATCGGATTACAGCCTACGAGCAGTACTTC.

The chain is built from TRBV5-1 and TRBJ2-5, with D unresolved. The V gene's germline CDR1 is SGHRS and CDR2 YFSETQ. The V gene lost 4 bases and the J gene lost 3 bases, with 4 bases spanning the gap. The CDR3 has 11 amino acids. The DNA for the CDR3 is TGCGCCAGCAGCGAGGAAGAGACCCAGTACTTC. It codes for CASSEEETQYF.

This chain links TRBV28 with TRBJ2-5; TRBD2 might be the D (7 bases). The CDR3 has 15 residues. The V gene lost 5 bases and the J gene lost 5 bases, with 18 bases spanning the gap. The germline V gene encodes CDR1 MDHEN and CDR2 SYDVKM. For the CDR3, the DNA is TGTGCCAGCAGTCCTTCCGGGGGGCGCGCGGAGACCCAGTACTTC. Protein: CASSPSGGRAETQYF.

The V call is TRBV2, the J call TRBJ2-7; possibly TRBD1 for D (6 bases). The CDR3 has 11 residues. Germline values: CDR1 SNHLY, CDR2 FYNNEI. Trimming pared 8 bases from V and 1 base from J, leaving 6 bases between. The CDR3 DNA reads TGTGCCAGCGGACAGTCCTACGAGCAGTACTTC. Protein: CASGQSYEQYF.

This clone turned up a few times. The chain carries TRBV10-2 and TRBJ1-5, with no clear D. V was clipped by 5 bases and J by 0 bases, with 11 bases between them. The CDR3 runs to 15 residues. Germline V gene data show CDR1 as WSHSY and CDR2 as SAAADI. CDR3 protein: CASSLGRPSNQPQHF. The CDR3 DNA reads TGCGCCAGCAGTCTTGGACGGCCTAGCAATCAGCCCCAGCATTTT.

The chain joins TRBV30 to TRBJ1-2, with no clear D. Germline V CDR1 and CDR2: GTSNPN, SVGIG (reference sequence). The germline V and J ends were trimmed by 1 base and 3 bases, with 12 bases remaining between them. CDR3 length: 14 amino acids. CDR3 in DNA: TGTGCCTGGAGTGCCCGACACCCTCACTATGGCTACACCTTC. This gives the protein CAWSARHPHYGYTF.

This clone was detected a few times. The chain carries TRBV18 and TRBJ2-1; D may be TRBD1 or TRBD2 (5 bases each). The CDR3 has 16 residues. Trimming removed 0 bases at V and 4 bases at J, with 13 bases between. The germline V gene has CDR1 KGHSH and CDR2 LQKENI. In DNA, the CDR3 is TGTGCCAGCTCACCACCGCAGGGAGCGCAATACAATGAGCAGTTCTTC. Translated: CASSPPQGAQYNEQFF.

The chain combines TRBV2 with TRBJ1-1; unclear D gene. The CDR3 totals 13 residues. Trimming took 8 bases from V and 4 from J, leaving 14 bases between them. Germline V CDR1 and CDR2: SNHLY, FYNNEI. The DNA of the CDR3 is TGTGCCAGCGGCAGCAGCGAGAGCACTGAAGCTTTCTTT. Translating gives CASGSSESTEAFF.

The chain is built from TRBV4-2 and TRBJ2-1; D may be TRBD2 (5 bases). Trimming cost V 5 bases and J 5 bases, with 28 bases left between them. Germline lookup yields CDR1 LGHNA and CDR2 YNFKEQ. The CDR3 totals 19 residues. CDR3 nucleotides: TGTGCCAGCAGCTTCGCTGGGATACTAGTTGCGCGGGCTGACAATGAGCAGTTCTTC. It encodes CASSFAGILVARADNEQFF.

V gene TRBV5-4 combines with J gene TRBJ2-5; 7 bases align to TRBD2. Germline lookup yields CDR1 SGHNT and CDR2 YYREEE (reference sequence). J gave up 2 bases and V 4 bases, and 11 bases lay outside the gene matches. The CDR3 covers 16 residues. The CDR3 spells CASSPASGAHQETQYF. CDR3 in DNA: TGTGCCAGCAGCCCCGCTAGCGGAGCACATCAAGAGACCCAGTACTTC.

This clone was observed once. In nucleotides, the CDR3 is TGTGCCAGCAGTGAATTCGGGTTAGTTGGGCTGTCGCAGTATTTT. Protein product: CASSEFGLVGLSQYF. This sequence joins TRBV6-1 and TRBJ2-3; no clear D. Germline V CDR1 and CDR2: MNHNS, SASEGT. This CDR3 region has 15 residues. V shed 2 bases and J shed 10 bases, with 19 bases lying between them.

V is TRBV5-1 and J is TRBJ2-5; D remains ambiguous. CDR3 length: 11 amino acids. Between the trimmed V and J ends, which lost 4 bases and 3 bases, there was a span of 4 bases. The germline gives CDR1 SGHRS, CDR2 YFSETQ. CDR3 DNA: TGCGCCAGCAGCGTTAAAGAGACCCAGTACTTC. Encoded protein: CASSVKETQYF.

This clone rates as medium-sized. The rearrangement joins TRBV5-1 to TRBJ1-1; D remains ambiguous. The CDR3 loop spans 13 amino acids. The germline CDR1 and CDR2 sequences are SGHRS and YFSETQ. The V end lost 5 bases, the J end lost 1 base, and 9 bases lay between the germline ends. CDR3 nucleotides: TGCGCCAGCAGTCAACAGCAGAACACTGAAGCTTTCTTT. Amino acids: CASSQQQNTEAFF.

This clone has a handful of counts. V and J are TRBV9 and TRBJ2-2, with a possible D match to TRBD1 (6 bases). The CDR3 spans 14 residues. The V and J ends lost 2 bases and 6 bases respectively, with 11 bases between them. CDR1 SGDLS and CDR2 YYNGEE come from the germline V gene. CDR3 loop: CASSVLSGAGELFF. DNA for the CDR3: TGTGCCAGCAGCGTCTTGTCAGGGGCCGGGGAGCTGTTTTTT.

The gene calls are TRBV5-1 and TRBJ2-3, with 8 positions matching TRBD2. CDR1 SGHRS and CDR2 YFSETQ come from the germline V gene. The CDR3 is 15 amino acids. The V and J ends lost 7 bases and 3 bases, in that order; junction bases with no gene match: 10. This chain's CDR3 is CASGALAGSTDTQYF. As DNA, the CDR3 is TGCGCCAGCGGGGCCTTAGCGGGAAGTACAGATACGCAGTATTTT.

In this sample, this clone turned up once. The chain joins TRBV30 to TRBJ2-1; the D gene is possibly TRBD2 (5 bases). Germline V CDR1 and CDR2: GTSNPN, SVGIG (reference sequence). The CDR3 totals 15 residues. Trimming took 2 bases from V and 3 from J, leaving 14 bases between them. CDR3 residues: CAWSLGGGLYNEQFF. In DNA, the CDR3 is TGTGCCTGGAGTCTAGGTGGCGGGCTCTACAATGAGCAGTTCTTC.